The 30 T cell receptor beta chains below were found in one sample sequenced in a study of CD4 T cells in relation to SARS-CoV-2 and coronaviruses. Clones were sequenced by immunoSEQ multiplex PCR, and TCRdb holds only the in-frame ones, with some missing. The profile shows tens of thousands of clones, 92% of them singletons. Sequencing was performed on naive CD4+ T cells from PBMCs. Subset of the sample: naive CD4+ T cells isolated by negative enrichment. Every receptor here comes from an adult with COVID-19.

The rearrangement links TRBV6-1 to TRBJ1-2; no definite D call. Germline loops: CDR1 MNHNS, CDR2 SASEGT. Trimming removed 6 bases at V and 8 bases at J, with 22 bases between. CDR3 length: 15 amino acids. CDR3 sequence: CASSTFPGHVGGYTF. The DNA for the CDR3 is TGTGCCAGCAGCACTTTTCCTGGGCACGTTGGGGGCTACACCTTC.

The V call is TRBV6-1, the J call TRBJ1-4, with D possibly being TRBD1 (5 bases). CDR3 length: 14 residues. The ends were cut back, 3 bases at V and 0 bases at J, with 5 bases in the middle. From germline, CDR1 is MNHNS and CDR2 SASEGT. CDR3 coding DNA: TGTGCCAGCAGTGACAGGGCAACTAATGAAAAACTGTTTTTT. This sequence encodes CASSDRATNEKLFF.

The rearrangement links TRBV5-1 to TRBJ2-7; 9 positions agree with TRBD2. Germline V gives CDR1 SGHRS, CDR2 YFSETQ. Losses at the gene ends were 0 bases for V and 3 bases for J; bases not matched to a gene: 4. CDR3 length equals 15 residues. CDR3 coding DNA: TGCGCCAGCAGCTTGGGTCGACTAGCGGACTACGAGCAGTACTTC. The encoded protein is CASSLGRLADYEQYF.

This sequence joins TRBV5-1 and TRBJ2-3; D gene unclear. CDR1 and CDR2 from the germline V gene are SGHRS and YFSETQ. The V end lost 0 bases, the J end lost 2 bases, and 13 bases lay between the germline ends. The CDR3 length is 16 residues. CDR3 nucleotide sequence: TGCGCCAGCAGCTTGGACCGCGTCTTATACACAGATACGCAGTATTTT. This translates into CASSLDRVLYTDTQYF.

The rearrangement links TRBV18 to TRBJ2-7; perhaps TRBD2 as D (6 bases). Deletions cut 3 bases from V and 1 base from J, with 10 bases between. This CDR3 contains 14 residues. Germline CDR1 KGHSH, CDR2 LQKENI. The CDR3 region is CASSPDGSSYEQYF. For the CDR3, the DNA is TGTGCCAGCTCACCCGACGGGAGTTCCTACGAGCAGTACTTC.

Of note for this clone: Its ends do not fully match the called genes, so a read error is possible. The chain combines TRBV2 with TRBJ2-7; a weak D match, TRBD1 (6 bases). Per germline, CDR1 SNHLY and CDR2 FYNNEI. This CDR3 has 15 residues. DNA for the CDR3: TGTGCCAACAGTGAAGCAGGGGTAACTACTTACGAGCAGTACTTC. It codes for CANSEAGVTTYEQYF.

The rearrangement joins TRBV29-1 to TRBJ1-2; TRBD1 agrees at 9 bases. V shed 6 bases and J 8 bases; nucleotides not matched to a gene: 13. Germline loops: CDR1 SQVTM, CDR2 ANQGSEA. The CDR3 runs to 14 residues. The CDR3 loop is CSVATGTGQRGYTF. CDR3 DNA: TGCAGCGTGGCCACCGGGACAGGGCAGCGGGGCTACACCTTC.

In regard to this clone: At one end the junction does not follow the germline gene, possibly because of a read error. The V call is TRBV11-3, the J call TRBJ2-2; D gene uncertain. Germline V lookup: CDR1 SGHNT, CDR2 YENEEA. CDR3 length: 11 amino acids. In DNA, the CDR3 is TGTGCAAGCAGCCTAACCGGGGAGCTGTTTTTT. The encoded protein is CASSLTGELFF.

The CDR3 is CASSLVPKDEQYF. CDR3 nucleotides: TGCGCCAGCAGCTTGGTCCCTAAGGACGAGCAGTACTTC. V and J are TRBV5-1 and TRBJ2-7; D call uncertain. V was shortened by 0 bases and J by 5 bases, with 9 bases between the two germline ends. This CDR3 region has 13 residues. Germline V lookup: CDR1 SGHRS, CDR2 YFSETQ.

J is TRBJ2-2 and V is TRBV30; TRBD1 aligns across 9 bases. With V trimmed by 5 bases and J by 5 bases, 3 bases remained unmatched. This CDR3 is 13 amino acids long. Germline V gives CDR1 GTSNPN, CDR2 SVGIG (reference sequence). The CDR3 bases are TGTGCCTGGGGACAGGGGTATACCGGGGAGCTGTTTTTT. Its protein product is CAWGQGYTGELFF. Complete variable domain (other parts from reference TRBV30 and TRBJ2-2): SQTIHQWPATLVQPVGSPLSLECTVEGTSNPNLYWYRQAAGRGLQLLFYSVGIGQISSEVPQNLSASRPQDRQFILSSKKLLLSDSGFYLCAWGQGYTGELFFGEGSRLTVL.

J is TRBJ1-3 and V is TRBV5-6; D uncertain. This CDR3 spans 14 amino acids. The V gene's germline CDR1 is SGHDT and CDR2 YYEEEE. The V gene lost 4 bases and the J gene lost 0 bases, with 8 bases spanning the gap. This chain's CDR3 is CASSTLSSGNTIYF. As DNA, the CDR3 is TGTGCCAGCAGCACACTTAGCTCTGGAAACACCATATATTTT.

The rearrangement joins TRBV12-3 or TRBV12-4 to TRBJ1-6, with unresolved D. Trimming took off 3 bases at V and 7 bases at J, with 7 bases between the two ends. CDR3 length: 13 amino acids. CDR3 amino acids: CASSFGGNSPLHF. The CDR3 coding sequence is TGTGCCAGCAGTTTTGGCGGGAATTCACCCCTCCACTTT.

The chain is built from TRBV5-4 and TRBJ2-7; D unclear. The CDR3 extends over 11 amino acids. Germline CDR1 reads SGHNT; CDR2 reads YYREEE (reference sequence). Trimming shortened V by 0 bases and J by 3 bases, and 1 base separated the two germline ends. For the CDR3, the DNA is TGTGCCAGCAGCTTGGGCTACGAGCAGTACTTC. This sequence encodes CASSLGYEQYF.

The J gene is TRBJ2-1, the V gene TRBV7-9, with 7 bases fitting TRBD2. Losses at the gene ends were 4 bases for V and 4 bases for J; bases not matched to a gene: 10. The CDR3 covers 16 residues. The germline V gene encodes CDR1 SEHNR and CDR2 FQNEAQ (reference sequence). CDR3 amino acids: CASSSPGGSVYNEQFF. CDR3 in DNA: TGTGCCAGCAGCTCCCCGGGGGGTAGCGTATACAATGAGCAGTTCTTC.

The DNA for the CDR3 is TGTGCCAGCAGTGGCAGTCCAGGGGGTGGCTATGGCTACACCTTC. It yields the protein CASSGSPGGGYGYTF. This chain joins TRBV2 and TRBJ1-2; TRBD1 agrees at 7 bases. Per the germline V gene, CDR1 is SNHLY and CDR2 is FYNNEI. The V segment lost 4 bases and the J segment 4 bases; nucleotides outside the gene matches: 9. CDR3 length: 15 residues.

V gene TRBV24-1 combines with J gene TRBJ2-5; TRBD2 might be the D (6 bases). From germline, CDR1 is KGHDR and CDR2 SFDVKD. The CDR3 sequence is 14 residues long. The V end lost 3 bases, the J end lost 5 bases, and 12 bases lay between the germline ends. The CDR3 sequence: CATSDPGVWETQYF. DNA for the CDR3: TGTGCCACCAGTGATCCGGGAGTTTGGGAGACCCAGTACTTC.

V and J are TRBV6-2 or TRBV6-3 and TRBJ2-7, with a tentative D call TRBD2 (5 bases). The V and J ends lost 2 bases and 1 base respectively, with 12 bases between them. The germline V gene encodes CDR1 MNHEY and CDR2 SVGEGT. The CDR3 consists of 15 residues. The DNA for the CDR3 is TGTGCCAGCAGTTACAGCCGAGGGTGGTCCTACGAGCAGTACTTC. Its protein is CASSYSRGWSYEQYF.

The V gene is TRBV18, the J gene TRBJ1-2, with 8 bases that match TRBD1. With V trimmed by 4 bases and J by 3 bases, 4 bases remained unmatched. The germline gives CDR1 KGHSH, CDR2 LQKENI. The CDR3 covers 14 residues. This CDR3 is CASSLETGDYGYTF. CDR3 nucleotides: TGTGCCAGCTCACTTGAGACAGGGGACTATGGCTACACCTTC. The whole variable domain, filled in from reference TRBV18 and TRBJ1-2, reads NAGVMQNPRHLVRRRGQEARLRCSPMKGHSHVYWYRQLPEEGLKFMVYLQKENIIDESGMPKERFSAEFPKEGPSILRIQQVVRGDSAAYFCASSLETGDYGYTFGSGTRLTVV.

This chain connects TRBV28 to TRBJ2-7, with D perhaps being TRBD1 or TRBD2 (5 bases each). V was cut by 6 bases and J by 3 bases, with 15 bases left in between. Germline lookup yields CDR1 MDHEN and CDR2 SYDVKM. The CDR3 loop spans 14 amino acids. In DNA, the CDR3 is TGTGCCAGCAGACGGGGACCTCTCGGCTACGAGCAGTACTTC. Its protein product is CASRRGPLGYEQYF.

This clone was counted a single time. The rearrangement joins TRBV7-9 to TRBJ1-2, with D possibly being TRBD1 (5 bases). Germline CDR1 reads SEHNR; CDR2 reads FQNEAQ (reference sequence). This CDR3 comprises 13 residues. Deletions cut 4 bases from V and 8 bases from J, with 14 bases between. The CDR3 protein is CASSSDIGKGYTF. In nucleotides, the CDR3 is TGTGCCAGCAGCTCGGACATTGGGAAGGGCTACACCTTC. Using reference TRBV7-9 and TRBJ1-2 for the parts outside the CDR3, the full variable domain is DTGVSQNPRHKITKRGQNVTFRCDPISEHNRLYWYRQTLGQGPEFLTYFQNEAQLEKSRLLSDRFSAERPKGSFSTLEIQRTEQGDSAMYLCASSSDIGKGYTFGSGTRLTVV.

This clone was observed once. The chain has TRBV23-1 and TRBJ2-1; 8 bases align to TRBD2. TRBV23-1 is marked as an open reading frame, function uncertain. Losses at the gene ends were 3 bases for V and 3 bases for J; bases not matched to a gene: 7. CDR3 length: 16 residues. CDR3 amino acids: CASSHYTSGGYNEQFF. Here the CDR3 DNA reads TGCGCCAGCAGTCATTATACTAGCGGAGGCTACAATGAGCAGTTCTTC.

The J gene is TRBJ1-1, the V gene TRBV6-5; no definite D call. V was clipped by 6 bases and J by 4 bases, with 12 bases between them. CDR1 and CDR2 (germline): MNHEY, SVGAGI. The CDR3 is 13 residues long. CDR3 protein: CASSLKVGTEAFF. CDR3 DNA: TGTGCCAGCAGCTTAAAGGTCGGCACTGAAGCTTTCTTT.

CDR3 nucleotide sequence: TGTGCCAGCAGTTACGGGGGGGAAGAGACCCAGTACTTC. Protein sequence: CASSYGGEETQYF. V usage is TRBV6-6 and J usage is TRBJ2-5; 7 bases agree with TRBD2. Germline assignment: CDR1 MNHNY and CDR2 SVGAGI (reference sequence). CDR3 length: 13 amino acids. The J segment lost 3 bases and the V segment lost 2 bases, leaving 0 bases of the junction unmatched.

V and J are TRBV13 and TRBJ2-3, with 14 nucleotides matching TRBD2. Per the germline V gene, CDR1 is PRHDT and CDR2 is FYEKMQ (reference sequence). The CDR3 totals 16 residues. With V trimmed by 6 bases and J by 3 bases, 5 bases remained unmatched. This CDR3 is CASSSGLAGGTDTQYF. CDR3 DNA sequence: TGTGCCAGCAGTTCCGGACTAGCGGGAGGAACAGATACGCAGTATTTT. The full variable domain, in which reference TRBV13 and TRBJ2-3 provide the parts outside the CDR3, is AAGVIQSPRHLIKEKRETATLKCYPIPRHDTVYWYQQGPGQDPQFLISFYEKMQSDKGSIPDRFSAQQFSDYHSELNMSSLELGDSALYFCASSSGLAGGTDTQYFGPGTRLTVL.

In DNA form, the CDR3 reads TGTGCCAGCTCACCCGGGACCCGGGGCTTGGGTTCACCCCTCCACTTT. This gives the protein CASSPGTRGLGSPLHF. The chain links TRBV18 to TRBJ1-6; maybe TRBD1 (5 bases). This CDR3 has 16 residues. Germline V gene lookup returns CDR1 KGHSH and CDR2 LQKENI. V gave up 3 bases and J gave up 9 bases, with 18 bases separating them.

This clone was found once. The rearrangement uses TRBV7-9 and TRBJ2-1, with a weak D call TRBD2 (6 bases). The germline gives CDR1 SEHNR, CDR2 FQNEAQ (reference sequence). This CDR3 region has 15 residues. V was trimmed by 7 bases and J by 0 bases, leaving 13 bases between them. The CDR3 DNA is TGTGCCAGCACCGGTGGGGGGAGCTCCTACAATGAGCAGTTCTTC. Its protein is CASTGGGSSYNEQFF. Supplemented by reference TRBV7-9 and TRBJ2-1, the full variable domain reads DTGVSQNPRHKITKRGQNVTFRCDPISEHNRLYWYRQTLGQGPEFLTYFQNEAQLEKSRLLSDRFSAERPKGSFSTLEIQRTEQGDSAMYLCASTGGGSSYNEQFFGPGTRLTVL.

The V call is TRBV5-1, the J call TRBJ2-7, with a weak D call TRBD1 (6 bases). Germline V gives CDR1 SGHRS, CDR2 YFSETQ. The CDR3 spans 12 residues. V was clipped by 6 bases and J by 1 base, with 8 bases between them. CDR3 sequence: CASKQGSYEQYF. The DNA of the CDR3 is TGCGCCAGCAAACAGGGATCCTACGAGCAGTACTTC.

This chain connects TRBV2 to TRBJ2-7; a possible D gene is TRBD1 (6 bases). The CDR3 has 12 residues. V was pared by 7 bases and J by 5 bases, with 12 bases between. The germline CDR1 and CDR2 sequences are SNHLY and FYNNEI. The CDR3 DNA is TGTGCCAGCACCAGGGACATTAACGAGCAGTACTTC. Its translation is CASTRDINEQYF.

The rearrangement joins TRBV19 to TRBJ2-7, with 8 bases identical to TRBD1. With V trimmed by 8 bases and J by 1 base, 10 bases remained unmatched. The CDR3 spans 15 residues. CDR1 and CDR2 (germline): LNHDA, SQIVND (reference sequence). The CDR3 sequence: CASRSYQGASYEQYF. DNA of the CDR3: TGTGCCAGTCGCAGTTATCAGGGGGCTTCCTACGAGCAGTACTTC.

The genes are TRBV9 and TRBJ1-6, with 9 positions matching TRBD1. In germline, CDR1 is SGDLS, CDR2 YYNGEE. V lost 4 bases and J lost 6; bases outside the gene matches: 5. This CDR3 comprises 15 residues. CDR3 protein: CASSPRQGGNSPLHF. Written as DNA, the CDR3 is TGTGCCAGCAGCCCTCGACAGGGGGGTAATTCACCCCTCCACTTT.